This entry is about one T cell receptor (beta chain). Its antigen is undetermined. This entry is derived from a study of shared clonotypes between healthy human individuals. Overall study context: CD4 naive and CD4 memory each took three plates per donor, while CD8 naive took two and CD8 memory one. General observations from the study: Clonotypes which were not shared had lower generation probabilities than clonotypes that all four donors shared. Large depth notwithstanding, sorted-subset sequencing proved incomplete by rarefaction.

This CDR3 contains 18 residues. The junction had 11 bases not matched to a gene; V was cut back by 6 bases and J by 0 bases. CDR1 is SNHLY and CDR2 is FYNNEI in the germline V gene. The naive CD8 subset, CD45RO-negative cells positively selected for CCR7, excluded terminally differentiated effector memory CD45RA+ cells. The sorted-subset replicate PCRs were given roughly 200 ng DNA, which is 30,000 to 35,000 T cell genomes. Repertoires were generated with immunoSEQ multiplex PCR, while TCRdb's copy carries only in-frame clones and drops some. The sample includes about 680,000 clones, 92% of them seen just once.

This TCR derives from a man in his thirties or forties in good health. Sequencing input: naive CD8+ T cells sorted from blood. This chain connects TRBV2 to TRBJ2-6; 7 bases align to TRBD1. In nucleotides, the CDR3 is TGTGCCAGCAGCTCCCGGGACAGACCTCCCTCTGGGGCCAACGTCCTGACTTTC. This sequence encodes CASSSRDRPPSGANVLTF. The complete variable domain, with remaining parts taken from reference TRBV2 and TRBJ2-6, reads EPEVTQTPSHQVTQMGQEVILRCVPISNHLYFYWYRQILGQKVEFLVSFYNNEISEKSEIFDDQFSVERPDGSNFTLKIRSTKLEDSAMYFCASSSRDRPPSGANVLTFGAGSRLTVL.